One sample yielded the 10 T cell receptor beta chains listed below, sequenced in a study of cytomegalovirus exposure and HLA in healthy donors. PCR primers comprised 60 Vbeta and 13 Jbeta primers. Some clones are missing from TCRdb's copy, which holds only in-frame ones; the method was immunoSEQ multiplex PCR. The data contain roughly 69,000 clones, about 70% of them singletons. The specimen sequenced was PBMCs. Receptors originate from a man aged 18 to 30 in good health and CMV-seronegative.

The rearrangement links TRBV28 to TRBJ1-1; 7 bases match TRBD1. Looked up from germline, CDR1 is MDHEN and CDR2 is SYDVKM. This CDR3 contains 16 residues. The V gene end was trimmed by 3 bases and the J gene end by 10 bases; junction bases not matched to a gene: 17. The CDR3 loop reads CASSFPPRTGQAPAFF. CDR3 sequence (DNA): TGTGCCAGCAGTTTTCCCCCGCGGACAGGCCAAGCACCAGCTTTCTTT.

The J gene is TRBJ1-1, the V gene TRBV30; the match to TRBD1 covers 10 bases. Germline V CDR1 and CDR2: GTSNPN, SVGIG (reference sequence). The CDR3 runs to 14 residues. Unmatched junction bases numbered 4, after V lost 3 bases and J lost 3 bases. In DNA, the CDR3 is TGTGCCTGGAGACGGGGGACAGGGGACACTGAAGCTTTCTTT. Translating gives CAWRRGTGDTEAFF.

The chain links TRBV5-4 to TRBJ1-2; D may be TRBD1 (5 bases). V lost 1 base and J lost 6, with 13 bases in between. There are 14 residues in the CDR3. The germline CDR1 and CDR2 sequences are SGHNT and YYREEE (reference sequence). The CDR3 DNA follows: TGTGCCAGCAGCTTGAATGGAGGGGCCGATGGCTACACCTTC. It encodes CASSLNGGADGYTF.

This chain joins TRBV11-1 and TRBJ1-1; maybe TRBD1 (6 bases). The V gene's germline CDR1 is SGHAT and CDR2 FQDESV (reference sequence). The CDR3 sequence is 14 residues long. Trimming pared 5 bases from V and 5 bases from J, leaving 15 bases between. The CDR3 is CASSPNRVRTEAFF. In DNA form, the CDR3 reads TGTGCCAGCAGCCCCAACAGGGTTCGGACTGAAGCTTTCTTT.

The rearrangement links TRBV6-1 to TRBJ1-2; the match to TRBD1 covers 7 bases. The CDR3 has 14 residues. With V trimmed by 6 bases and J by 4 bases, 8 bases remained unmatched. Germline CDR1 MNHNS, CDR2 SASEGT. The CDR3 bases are TGTGCCAGCAGAGCCTCAGGGGGAAGCTATGGCTACACCTTC. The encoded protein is CASRASGGSYGYTF.

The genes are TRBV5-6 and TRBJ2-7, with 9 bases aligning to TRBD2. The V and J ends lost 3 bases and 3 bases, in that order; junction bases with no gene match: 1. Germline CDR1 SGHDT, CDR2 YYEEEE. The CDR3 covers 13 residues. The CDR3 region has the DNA TGTGCCAGCAGCTCACTAGCGGGCTACGAGCAGTACGTC. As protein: CASSSLAGYEQYV.

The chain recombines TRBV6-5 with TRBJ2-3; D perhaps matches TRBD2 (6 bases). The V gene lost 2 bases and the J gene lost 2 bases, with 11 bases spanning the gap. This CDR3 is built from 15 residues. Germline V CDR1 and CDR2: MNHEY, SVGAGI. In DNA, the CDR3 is TGTGCCAGCAGTTACGGGGTGCGGGACACAGATACGCAGTATTTT. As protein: CASSYGVRDTDTQYF.

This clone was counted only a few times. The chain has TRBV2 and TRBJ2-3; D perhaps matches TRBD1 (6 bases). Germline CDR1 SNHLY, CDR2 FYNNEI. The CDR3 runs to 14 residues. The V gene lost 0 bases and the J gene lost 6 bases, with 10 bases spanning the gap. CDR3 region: CASSEAHRDDTQYF. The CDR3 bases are TGTGCCAGCAGTGAAGCCCACAGGGATGATACGCAGTATTTT.

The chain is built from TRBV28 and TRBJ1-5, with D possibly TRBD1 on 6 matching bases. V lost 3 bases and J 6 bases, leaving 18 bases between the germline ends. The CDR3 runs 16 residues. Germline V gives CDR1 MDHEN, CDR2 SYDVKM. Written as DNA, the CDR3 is TGTGCCAGCAGTTTTTGGGGGCCAGGGAGGGTTCAGCCCCAGCATTTT. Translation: CASSFWGPGRVQPQHF.

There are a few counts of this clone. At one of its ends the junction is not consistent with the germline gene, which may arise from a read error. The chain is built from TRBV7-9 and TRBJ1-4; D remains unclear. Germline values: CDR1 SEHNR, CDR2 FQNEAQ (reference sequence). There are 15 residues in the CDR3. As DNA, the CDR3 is TGTACCAGCAGCCTTAGGGAGGGAATTAATGAAAAACTGTTTTTT. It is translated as CTSSLREGINEKLFF.